The 5 T cell receptor beta chains below were found in one sample sequenced in a study of T-cell memory formation after mild COVID-19. TCRdb independently ran MiXCR on the 5' RACE reads; one entry per CDR3 protein. This table holds 250,000 to 300,000 distinct CDR3 sequences, approximately 18% found once. The specimen sequenced was PBMCs or a T cell subset sorted from them (not recorded which). These receptors were obtained from a man younger than 35 who had mild COVID-19 (a few samples of this study predate the infection). Cell type and time point are not known.

This clonotype appeared a few times. The chain couples TRBV7-2 to TRBJ1-5; D is uncertain. CDR1 SGHTA and CDR2 FQGNSA come from the germline V gene. Between the trimmed V and J ends, which lost 2 bases and 9 bases, there was a span of 11 bases. CDR3 length: 13 amino acids. CDR3: CASSLNGLRPQHF. The CDR3 DNA is TGTGCCAGCAGCTTAAACGGGCTAAGGCCCCAGCATTTT.

This clonotype showed up just a few times. This chain joins TRBV5-1 and TRBJ1-1; the D is unclear. The CDR3 is 13 amino acids. Deletions cut 2 bases from V and 4 bases from J, with 9 bases between. Germline V gene sequence: CDR1 SGHRS, CDR2 YFSETQ. The CDR3 spells CASSFDGSTEAFF. In DNA, the CDR3 is TGCGCCAGCAGCTTCGACGGTAGCACTGAAGCTTTCTTT.

J is TRBJ2-7 and V is TRBV6-5, with 9 bases fitting TRBD2. Trimming removed 0 bases from V and 6 bases from J; junction bases left unmatched: 6. Germline assignment: CDR1 MNHEY and CDR2 SVGAGI. This CDR3 comprises 15 residues. In nucleotides, the CDR3 is TGTGCCAGCAGTTACTCTGGCGGGGGGGCGGGCGAGCAGTACTTC. Protein: CASSYSGGGAGEQYF.

The V gene is TRBV4-3, the J gene TRBJ1-5, with 9 positions matching TRBD1. Germline V gene sequence: CDR1 LGHNA, CDR2 YSLEER. The length of the CDR3 is 15 residues. The V and J ends lost 4 bases and 2 bases, in that order; junction bases with no gene match: 3. DNA of the CDR3: TGCGCCAGCAGCCGGTGGACAGGGGGCAATCAGCCCCAGCATTTT. This codes for CASSRWTGGNQPQHF.

This clonotype was observed a few times. The rearrangement uses TRBV15 and TRBJ2-1; tentatively, D is TRBD2 (6 bases). From germline, CDR1 is LNHNV and CDR2 YYDKDF (reference sequence). CDR3 length equals 15 residues. V was trimmed by 1 base and J by 2 bases, leaving 9 bases between them. CDR3 amino acids: CATSRGTKTYNEQFF. The CDR3, as DNA: TGTGCCACCAGCAGAGGGACTAAAACCTACAATGAGCAGTTCTTC.